This T cell receptor beta chain was sequenced for a study of CXCR3-negative and CXCR3-positive naive CD8 T cells. UMI-labeled 5' RACE TRB cDNA libraries were prepared from the cells. For each CDR3 protein, TCRdb gives one entry from its re-call of the 5' RACE reads, without DNA. The sample totals some 140,000 distinct CDR3 sequences. The CDR3 has 14 amino acids. CDR1 and CDR2 (germline): SGHKS, YYEKEE (reference sequence). A word on this clonotype: Antigen: not known.

Study results and limitations: Hydrophobicity was higher for TRB CDR3s found in CXCR3-positive naive cells than in CXCR3-negative naive cells.

This rearrangement joins TRBV5-5 to TRBJ1-1; there is no DNA to check the TCRdb D call of TRBD1. Sequencing used naive CXCR3+ CD8+ T cells from blood. Indicated subset: CD45RO-CCR7+CD27+CD95- naive CD8+ T cells expressing CXCR3 (TNR3+). The clonotype was recovered from a human donor in good health. Some clones in this sample may be carry-over from other donors' samples. This CDR3 reads CASGSGYPNTEAFF.